This entry lists 26 T cell receptor beta chains sequenced from one sample in a study of T cells in Graves' hyperthyroidism and ophthalmopathy. Researchers took RNA transcripts and amplified the TCR beta CDR3 regions from them. During a first-round RT-PCR of the TCR CDR3, the HTBI primer set was used. TCRdb ran MiXCR on the multiplex PCR reads and lists one entry per CDR3 protein. The sample records about 290,000 distinct CDR3 sequences, approximately 14% being singletons. The sequenced sample was blood. Source of these receptors: a woman in her 40s with Graves' hyperthyroidism.

The chain is built from TRBV29-1 and TRBJ1-1, with D possibly matching TRBD1 (5 bases). CDR1 and CDR2 (germline): SQVTM, ANQGSEA. This CDR3 has 14 amino acids. V lost 0 bases, J lost 10 bases, and 18 bases lay in between. The CDR3 DNA sequence: TGCAGCGTTGAAGATTCGGCAGGGATGTTGGGAGCTTTCTTT. Its protein is CSVEDSAGMLGAFF.

This clonotype was seen ten or more times. CDR3 sequence (DNA): TGCGCCACGTCGATTGGGACAGTAAGCTCATCCACTGAAGCTTTCTTT. Translated: CATSIGTVSSSTEAFF. The chain employs TRBV5-1 and TRBJ1-1; TRBD1 aligns across 7 bases. CDR3 length: 16 amino acids. The V gene end was trimmed by 9 bases and the J gene end by 4 bases; junction bases not matched to a gene: 18. CDR1 and CDR2 (germline): SGHRS, YFSETQ.

This clonotype was seen at least ten times. This sequence joins TRBV9 and TRBJ2-1; tentative D call: TRBD2 (6 bases). Trimming cost V 4 bases and J 8 bases, with 13 bases left between them. This CDR3 has 13 amino acids. The germline gives CDR1 SGDLS, CDR2 YYNGEE. The CDR3 loop is CASSSLRRDEQFF. Here the CDR3 DNA reads TGTGCCAGCAGCTCTCTTAGGAGGGATGAGCAGTTCTTC.

This clonotype showed up many times. The chain couples TRBV5-1 to TRBJ2-3; D is ambiguous. This CDR3 is built from 16 residues. Per the germline V gene, CDR1 is SGHRS and CDR2 is YFSETQ. The V end was cut by 0 bases, the J end by 1 base, with 12 bases between. The CDR3 loop is CASSLAGGTGTDTQYF. The DNA of the CDR3 is TGCGCCAGCAGCTTGGCCGGCGGAACGGGCACAGATACGCAGTATTTT.

This clonotype showed up many times. The rearrangement joins TRBV7-9 to TRBJ2-3, with 16 positions matching TRBD2. This CDR3 is 18 amino acids long. Germline CDR1 reads SEHNR; CDR2 reads FQNEAQ (reference sequence). V was pared by 4 bases and J by 2 bases, with 6 bases of the junction left unmatched. CDR3 nucleotide sequence: TGTGCCAGCAGCTCCTCCGGGACTAGCGGGAGGGCCACAGATACGCAGTATTTT. Translated, it gives CASSSSGTSGRATDTQYF. Using reference TRBV7-9 and TRBJ2-3 for the parts outside the CDR3, the full variable domain is DTGVSQNPRHKITKRGQNVTFRCDPISEHNRLYWYRQTLGQGPEFLTYFQNEAQLEKSRLLSDRFSAERPKGSFSTLEIQRTEQGDSAMYLCASSSSGTSGRATDTQYFGPGTRLTVL.

CDR3: CASSFAGQGVGGYTF. The CDR3 DNA reads as TGTGCCAGCAGCTTCGCCGGACAGGGGGTTGGTGGCTACACCTTC. The J gene is TRBJ1-2, the V gene TRBV7-2, with 10 nucleotides matching TRBD1. Per the germline V gene, CDR1 is SGHTA and CDR2 is FQGNSA. This CDR3 is 15 amino acids long. V dropped 3 bases and J dropped 7; count of bases not matched to a gene: 8.

Many counts were recorded for this clonotype. The chain links TRBV7-2 to TRBJ2-2; D is uncertain. This CDR3 has 13 amino acids. Germline V gives CDR1 SGHTA, CDR2 FQGNSA. Between the trimmed V and J ends, which lost 3 bases and 7 bases, there was a span of 9 bases. The CDR3 region is CASSFQLNGELFF. DNA of the CDR3: TGTGCCAGCAGCTTCCAATTAAACGGGGAGCTGTTTTTT.

This chain uses TRBV28 with TRBJ2-7; 12 nucleotides match TRBD2. Germline V CDR1 and CDR2: MDHEN, SYDVKM. Trimming at V came to 6 bases and at J to 7 bases, leaving 10 bases not matched to a gene. The CDR3 covers 15 residues. CDR3 DNA: TGTGCCAGCAGAACTCCTAGCGGGAGGGTGGGGGAGCAGTACTTC. It translates to CASRTPSGRVGEQYF. The variable domain in full, completed from reference TRBV28 and TRBJ2-7, reads DVKVTQSSRYLVKRTGEKVFLECVQDMDHENMFWYRQDPGLGLRLIYFSYDVKMKEKGDIPEGYSVSREKKERFSLILESASTNQTSMYLCASRTPSGRVGEQYFGPGTRLTVT.

There are many counts of this clonotype. This rearrangement joins TRBV7-8 to TRBJ1-5, with 7 bases lining up with TRBD1. V trimming: 1 base; J trimming: 5 bases; junction bases outside the gene matches: 8. The germline V gene encodes CDR1 SGHVS and CDR2 FQNEAQ. CDR3 length: 16 residues. CDR3 DNA sequence: TGTGCCAGCAGCTTAGGCTGGAGACAGGGTTATCAGCCCCAGCATTTT. Translated, it gives CASSLGWRQGYQPQHF.

This clonotype was counted many times. The rearrangement joins TRBV28 to TRBJ1-1, with D possibly being TRBD1 (5 bases). The CDR3 has 11 residues. Deletions cut 8 bases from V and 5 bases from J, with 9 bases between. The germline CDR1 and CDR2 sequences are MDHEN and SYDVKM. The DNA of the CDR3 is TGTGCCAGCGGCAGACAGACTGAAGCTTTCTTT. It specifies CASGRQTEAFF.

This clonotype came up many times. V usage is TRBV14 and J usage is TRBJ1-5; TRBD1 is a possible D gene (5 bases). The CDR3 extends over 16 amino acids. V lost 3 bases, J lost 4 bases, and 16 bases lay in between. Germline values: CDR1 SGHDN, CDR2 FVKESK. The CDR3 DNA follows: TGTGCCAGCAGCCAGTCGAGAGGGACGGCTAATCAGCCCCAGCATTTT. Translating gives CASSQSRGTANQPQHF.

This clonotype was detected many times. The rearrangement uses TRBV27 and TRBJ2-1; D may be TRBD1 (5 bases). Between the trimmed V and J ends, which lost 4 bases and 3 bases, there was a span of 10 bases. The CDR3 consists of 14 residues. CDR1 is MNHEY and CDR2 is SMNVEV in the germline V gene (reference sequence). As DNA, the CDR3 is TGTGCCAGCAGTTACAGGAACATCTACAATGAGCAGTTCTTC. Translating gives CASSYRNIYNEQFF.

This clonotype occurred many times. This chain joins TRBV12-3 or TRBV12-4 and TRBJ2-7; TRBD1 or TRBD2 may be the D gene (5 bases each). V was shortened by 1 base and J by 3 bases, with 19 bases between the two germline ends. CDR3 length equals 17 residues. CDR3 residues: CASSLGRDPLGYYEQYF. Here the CDR3 DNA reads TGTGCCAGCAGTTTAGGACGGGACCCTTTAGGATACTACGAGCAGTACTTC.

This chain connects TRBV19 to TRBJ1-6; D unresolved. From germline, CDR1 is LNHDA and CDR2 SQIVND (reference sequence). The CDR3 loop spans 15 amino acids. The V end lost 5 bases, the J end lost 10 bases, and 18 bases lay between the germline ends. The CDR3 DNA reads TGTGCCAGTAGTCTCTCGGGCAAGTCGCACTCACCCCTCCACTTT. This encodes CASSLSGKSHSPLHF. The entire variable domain, with the rest obtained from reference TRBV19 and TRBJ1-6, is as follows: DGGITQSPKYLFRKEGQNVTLSCEQNLNHDAMYWYRQDPGQGLRLIYYSQIVNDFQKGDIAEGYSVSREKKESFPLTVTSAQKNPTAFYLCASSLSGKSHSPLHFGNGTRLTVT.

The chain joins TRBV3-1 to TRBJ2-1, with D possibly called TRBD1 or TRBD2 (6 bases each). The CDR3 consists of 15 residues. Germline-derived CDR1 and CDR2 are LGHDT and YNNKEL (reference sequence). V was trimmed by 1 base and J by 8 bases, leaving 15 bases between them. The CDR3 spells CASSQGGGGRYEQFF. The CDR3 DNA follows: TGTGCCAGCAGCCAAGGAGGAGGGGGGCGGTATGAGCAGTTCTTC.

J is TRBJ2-7 and V is TRBV19; TRBD2 matches 16 bases. CDR3 length: 18 amino acids. Per the germline V gene, CDR1 is LNHDA and CDR2 is SQIVND (reference sequence). The trim removed 5 bases at V and 5 bases at J, leaving 12 bases unmatched. The CDR3 spells CASSPGLAGGIPSHEQYF. Written as DNA, the CDR3 is TGTGCCAGTAGTCCGGGACTAGCGGGAGGGATTCCAAGCCACGAGCAGTACTTC.

This clonotype appeared many times. The chain couples TRBV6-1 to TRBJ2-1, with D tentatively TRBD2 (6 bases). The V gene lost 6 bases and the J gene lost 4 bases, with 13 bases spanning the gap. CDR3 length equals 14 residues. Per the germline V gene, CDR1 is MNHNS and CDR2 is SASEGT. The CDR3 loop reads CASRTGGSYNEQFF. DNA for the CDR3: TGTGCCAGCAGAACTGGGGGGTCGTACAATGAGCAGTTCTTC.

This clonotype was detected once. This chain links TRBV3-1 with TRBJ2-1; 7 nucleotides match TRBD2. Germline V CDR1 and CDR2: LGHDT, YNNKEL (reference sequence). The CDR3 extends over 15 amino acids. V lost 0 bases and J lost 10; bases outside the gene matches: 9. As DNA, the CDR3 is TGTGCCAGCAGCCAAGATTACGGCGGGAGAGGGGAGCAGTTCTTC. Protein: CASSQDYGGRGEQFF.

This sequence joins TRBV6-4 and TRBJ2-1, with D unclear. CDR3 size: 15 residues. V was clipped by 4 bases and J by 6 bases, with 16 bases between them. The germline V gene has CDR1 MRHNA and CDR2 SNTAGT. The chain's CDR3 is CASSASQGTRNEQFF. The DNA for the CDR3 is TGTGCCAGCAGTGCGAGTCAAGGAACTCGCAATGAGCAGTTCTTC.

The table lists this clonotype with a few counts. The rearrangement joins TRBV10-3 to TRBJ2-7, with 14 bases lining up with TRBD2. J gave up 1 base and V 3 bases, and 2 bases lay outside the gene matches. Germline V gives CDR1 ENHRY, CDR2 SYGVKD. This CDR3 region has 16 residues. Written as DNA, the CDR3 is TGTGCCATCAGTGAAGGGACTAGCGGGGGATCCTACGAGCAGTACTTC. Amino acid sequence: CAISEGTSGGSYEQYF.

This clonotype showed up many times. V gene TRBV7-2 combines with J gene TRBJ2-7; D not certain. The CDR3 covers 13 residues. Between the trimmed V and J ends, which lost 1 base and 4 bases, there was a span of 8 bases. The V gene's germline CDR1 is SGHTA and CDR2 FQGNSA. The DNA for the CDR3 is TGTGCCAGCAGCTTAGGTATGAATTACGAGCAGTACTTC. Its translation is CASSLGMNYEQYF.

This clonotype was found many times. This chain uses TRBV24-1 with TRBJ1-6, with D possibly TRBD1 on 5 matching bases. Germline V gene sequence: CDR1 KGHDR, CDR2 SFDVKD. V was pared by 6 bases and J by 10 bases, with 15 bases between. The CDR3 length is 14 residues. In DNA form, the CDR3 reads TGTGCCACCAGTCGGGGGTCAAGGGGATCACCCCTCCACTTT. This codes for CATSRGSRGSPLHF.

This clonotype was seen more than once but under ten times. Since a much larger clone is just one base distant, this may be a read error. The final CDR3 position lacks the conserved phenylalanine or tryptophan, pointing to a likely read error. The V and J genes are TRBV5-1 and TRBJ2-7, with D hard to call. Looked up from germline, CDR1 is SGHRS and CDR2 is YFSETQ. This CDR3 comprises 14 residues. The V gene lost 4 bases and the J gene lost 5 bases, with 16 bases spanning the gap. CDR3 sequence reads: CASSQRADADEQYL. Written as DNA, the CDR3 is TGCGCCAGCAGCCAACGGGCCGACGCGGACGAGCAGTACCTC.

This clonotype was seen many times. This chain joins TRBV28 and TRBJ2-1; D is perhaps TRBD2 (5 bases). V lost 3 bases, J lost 8 bases, and 17 bases lay in between. In germline, CDR1 is MDHEN, CDR2 SYDVKM. This CDR3 spans 15 amino acids. The DNA for the CDR3 is TGTGCCAGCAGTTTTAGAGGGTTGAAGTTCTATGAGCAGTTCTTC. Protein product: CASSFRGLKFYEQFF.

This clonotype was observed many times. The chain employs TRBV29-1 and TRBJ2-7; the D gene could be TRBD1 or TRBD2 (5 bases each). The CDR3 has 15 residues. Germline V gene lookup returns CDR1 SQVTM and CDR2 ANQGSEA. V lost 4 bases and J lost 3, with 19 bases in between. The CDR3: CSVGGGMEDNYEQYF. Written as DNA, the CDR3 is TGCAGCGTTGGGGGTGGGATGGAGGACAACTACGAGCAGTACTTC.

A note on this clonotype: It may be a read error: a sequence one base away is much more abundant. CDR3 in DNA: TGCAGCGTTGGTAGGGGGCGGTCGGATACGCGGTATTTT. It is translated as CSVGRGRSDTRYF. The chain links TRBV29-1 to TRBJ2-3, with TRBD1 matching 7 bases. Germline-derived CDR1 and CDR2 are SQVTM and ANQGSEA. The CDR3 contains 13 residues.